One T cell receptor (beta chain) is described in this entry. The trim removed 4 bases at V and 8 bases at J, leaving 8 bases unmatched. CDR3 length: 14 residues. The V gene's germline CDR1 is SGHKS and CDR2 YYEKEE (reference sequence). The data originate from a study of T cell changes during pregnancy in multiple sclerosis. The repertoire was sequenced with immunoSEQ multiplex PCR; TCRdb's copy has only in-frame clones and lacks some. The sample records about 83,000 clones, about 89% being singletons. The rearrangement joins TRBV5-5 to TRBJ1-2; TRBD1 aligns across 10 bases. Here the sequenced sample was PBMCs, taken in the first trimester of pregnancy. The sequence derives from a female donor in good health, serving as a control in a pregnancy study. Some clones in this sample may be carry-over from other donors' samples. The CDR3, as DNA: TGTGCCAGCAGCAGGACAGGGGGGCCGGAGGGCTACACCTTC. It encodes CASSRTGGPEGYTF.